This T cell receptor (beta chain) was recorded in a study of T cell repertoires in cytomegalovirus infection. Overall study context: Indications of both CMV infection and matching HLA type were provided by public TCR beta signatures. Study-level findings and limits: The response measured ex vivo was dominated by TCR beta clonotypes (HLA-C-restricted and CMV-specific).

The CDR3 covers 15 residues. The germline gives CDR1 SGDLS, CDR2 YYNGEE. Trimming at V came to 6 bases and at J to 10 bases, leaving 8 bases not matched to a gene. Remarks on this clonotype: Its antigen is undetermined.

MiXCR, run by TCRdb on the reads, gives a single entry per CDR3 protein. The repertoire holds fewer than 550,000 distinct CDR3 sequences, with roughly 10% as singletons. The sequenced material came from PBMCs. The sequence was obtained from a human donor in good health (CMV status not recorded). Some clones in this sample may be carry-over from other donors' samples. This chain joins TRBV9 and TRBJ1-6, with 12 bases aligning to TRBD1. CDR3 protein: CASTVGTGGDSPLHF. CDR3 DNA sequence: TGTGCCAGCACCGTTGGGACAGGGGGCGACTCACCCCTCCACTTT.